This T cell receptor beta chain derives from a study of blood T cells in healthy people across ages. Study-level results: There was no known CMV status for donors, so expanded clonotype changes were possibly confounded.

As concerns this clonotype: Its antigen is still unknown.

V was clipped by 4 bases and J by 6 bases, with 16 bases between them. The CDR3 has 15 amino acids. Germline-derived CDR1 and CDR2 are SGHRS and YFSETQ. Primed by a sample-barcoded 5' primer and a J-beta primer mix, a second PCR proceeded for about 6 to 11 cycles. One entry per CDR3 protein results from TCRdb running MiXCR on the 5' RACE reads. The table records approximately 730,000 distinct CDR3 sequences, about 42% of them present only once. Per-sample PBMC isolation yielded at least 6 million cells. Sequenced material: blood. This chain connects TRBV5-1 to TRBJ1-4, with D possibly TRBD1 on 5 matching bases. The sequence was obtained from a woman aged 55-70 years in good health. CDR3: CASSPRTPGHEKLFF. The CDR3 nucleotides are TGCGCCAGCAGCCCACGGACACCCGGGCATGAAAAACTGTTTTTT.